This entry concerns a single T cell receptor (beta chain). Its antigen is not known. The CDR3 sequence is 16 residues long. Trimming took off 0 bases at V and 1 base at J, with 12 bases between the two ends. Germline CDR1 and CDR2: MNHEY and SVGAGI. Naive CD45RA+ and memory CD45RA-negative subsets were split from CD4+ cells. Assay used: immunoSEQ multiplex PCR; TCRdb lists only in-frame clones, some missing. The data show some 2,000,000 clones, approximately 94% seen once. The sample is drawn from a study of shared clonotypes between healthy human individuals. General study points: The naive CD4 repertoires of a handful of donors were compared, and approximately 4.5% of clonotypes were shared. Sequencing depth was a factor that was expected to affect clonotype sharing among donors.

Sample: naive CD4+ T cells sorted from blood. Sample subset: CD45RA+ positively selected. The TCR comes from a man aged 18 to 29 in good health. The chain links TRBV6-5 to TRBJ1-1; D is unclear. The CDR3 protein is CASSYSRALGNTEAFF. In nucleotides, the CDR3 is TGTGCCAGCAGTTACTCTCGGGCGCTCGGGAACACTGAAGCTTTCTTT.